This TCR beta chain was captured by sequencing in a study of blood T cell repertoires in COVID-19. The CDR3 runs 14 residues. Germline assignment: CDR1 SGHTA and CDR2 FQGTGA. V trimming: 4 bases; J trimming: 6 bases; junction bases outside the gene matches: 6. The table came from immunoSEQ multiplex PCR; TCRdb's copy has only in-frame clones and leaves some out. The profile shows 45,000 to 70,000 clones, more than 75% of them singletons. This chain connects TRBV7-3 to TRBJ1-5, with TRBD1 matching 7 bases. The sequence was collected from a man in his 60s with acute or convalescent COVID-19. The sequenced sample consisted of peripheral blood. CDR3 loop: CASSSNTGAQPQHF. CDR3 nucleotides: TGTGCCAGCAGCTCTAATACAGGGGCTCAGCCCCAGCATTTT.